The clone carrying this TCR beta chain was detected only a few times. Antigen: not known. Library preparation for TCR beta used quantitative 5'-RACE with molecular barcodes. A single record per CDR3 protein comes from TCRdb applying MiXCR to the 5' RACE reads. The data show under 400,000 distinct CDR3 sequences, with roughly 12% seen just once and roughly 9.5% held by the top ten. J lost 2 bases, V lost 2 bases, and 0 bases had no gene match. The V gene's germline CDR1 is MNHEY and CDR2 SVGEGT. This CDR3 has 15 residues. This entry comes from a study of CD8 T cells in ankylosing spondylitis. The study's findings and limits: Clones linked to disease were reported to show significant enrichment in matched ankylosing spondylitis synovial fluid. Within ankylosing spondylitis blood, a TCR beta motif made up of roughly eight highly homologous variants appeared to be characteristic.

Sequenced: blood, either unsorted or a sorted T cell fraction (not recorded which). The chain joins TRBV6-2 or TRBV6-3 to TRBJ2-6; the match to TRBD2 covers 7 bases. The TCR comes from a female donor with ankylosing spondylitis or in good health (not recorded which). CDR3 sequence reads: CASSYGGAGANVLTF. The CDR3 DNA reads as TGTGCCAGCAGTTACGGGGGGGCTGGGGCCAACGTCCTGACTTTC.